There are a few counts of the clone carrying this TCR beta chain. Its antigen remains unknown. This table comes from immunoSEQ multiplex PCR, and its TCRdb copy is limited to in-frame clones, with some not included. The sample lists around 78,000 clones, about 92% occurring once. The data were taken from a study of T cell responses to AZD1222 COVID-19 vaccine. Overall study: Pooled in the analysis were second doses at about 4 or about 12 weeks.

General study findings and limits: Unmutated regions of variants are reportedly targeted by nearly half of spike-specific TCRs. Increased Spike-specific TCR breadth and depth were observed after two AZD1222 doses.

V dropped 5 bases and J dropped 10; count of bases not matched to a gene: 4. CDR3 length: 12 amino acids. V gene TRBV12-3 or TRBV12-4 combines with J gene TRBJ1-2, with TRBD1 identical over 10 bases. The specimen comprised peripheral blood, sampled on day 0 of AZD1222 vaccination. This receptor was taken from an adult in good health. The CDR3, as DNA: TGTGCCAGCAGTCGCGGACAGGGGGTCTACACCTTC. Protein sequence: CASSRGQGVYTF.